Shown below are 16 T cell receptor beta chains from a single sample sequenced in a study of shared clonotypes between healthy human individuals. Sequenced by immunoSEQ multiplex PCR; TCRdb stores in-frame clones only, minus some. The sample consists of 2 million to 2.5 million clones, roughly 94% of them appearing once. Sequencing input: naive CD4+ T cells sorted from blood. The subset: CD45RA+ positively selected. The receptors originated from a man younger than 35 in good health.

The chain uses TRBV7-9 and TRBJ2-5, with TRBD2 as a possible D gene (6 bases). CDR3 length: 13 residues. Trimming removed 5 bases at V and 10 bases at J, with 17 bases between. Germline loops: CDR1 SEHNR, CDR2 FQNEAQ (reference sequence). DNA for the CDR3: TGTGCCAGCAGCCCTGGACTAATTCAAAGCCAGTACTTC. Residues: CASSPGLIQSQYF. The full variable domain, in which reference TRBV7-9 and TRBJ2-5 provide the parts outside the CDR3, is DTGVSQNPRHKITKRGQNVTFRCDPISEHNRLYWYRQTLGQGPEFLTYFQNEAQLEKSRLLSDRFSAERPKGSFSTLEIQRTEQGDSAMYLCASSPGLIQSQYFGPGTRLLVL.

J is TRBJ2-7 and V is TRBV19; the D is unclear. This CDR3 has 13 amino acids. Trimming stripped 1 base from V and 5 bases from J, with 9 bases between. Germline V gives CDR1 LNHDA, CDR2 SQIVND (reference sequence). CDR3 DNA sequence: TGTGCCAGTAGTATAGGTCTCCCCGACGAGCAGTACTTC. Translated, it gives CASSIGLPDEQYF.

The rearrangement joins TRBV11-2 to TRBJ2-3, with 7 bases lining up with TRBD1. The CDR3 loop spans 15 amino acids. With V trimmed by 4 bases and J by 3 bases, 7 bases remained unmatched. Germline-derived CDR1 and CDR2 are SGHAT and FQNNGV. The CDR3 spells CASSSNRGWTDTQYF. DNA for the CDR3: TGTGCCAGCAGCTCAAACAGGGGCTGGACAGATACGCAGTATTTT.

Remarks on this clone: Different DNA sequences within this sample yield the same CDR3. CDR3 loop: CASSYSNGGGETQYF. CDR3 coding DNA: TGTGCCAGCAGTTACTCGAATGGGGGCGGAGAGACCCAGTACTTC. The chain joins TRBV6-5 to TRBJ2-5, with D possibly TRBD1 on 6 matching bases. V gave up 0 bases and J gave up 4 bases, with 12 bases separating them. CDR1 is MNHEY and CDR2 is SVGAGI in the germline V gene. The CDR3 has 15 amino acids.

The chain has TRBV19 and TRBJ2-2; D call uncertain. This CDR3 has 13 amino acids. Germline CDR1 LNHDA, CDR2 SQIVND (reference sequence). V gave up 5 bases and J gave up 4 bases, with 8 bases separating them. CDR3 DNA: TGTGCCAGTAGTTATACCCTCACCGGGGAGCTGTTTTTT. It is translated as CASSYTLTGELFF.

CDR3 nucleotide sequence: TGTGCCTGCCACCGGGGTAACACTGAAGCTTTCTTT. Amino acids: CACHRGNTEAFF. This chain uses TRBV30 with TRBJ1-1; D unclear. The V and J ends lost 6 bases and 2 bases respectively, with 10 bases between them. The germline V gene encodes CDR1 GTSNPN and CDR2 SVGIG (reference sequence). CDR3 length: 12 residues.

The rearrangement joins TRBV28 to TRBJ2-2; 10 bases fit TRBD1. From germline, CDR1 is MDHEN and CDR2 SYDVKM. V trimming: 9 bases; J trimming: 5 bases; junction bases outside the gene matches: 9. The CDR3 runs 15 residues. The DNA of the CDR3 is TGTGCCAGTAGGACCGGGACAGGGGATACCGGGGAGCTGTTTTTT. This gives the protein CASRTGTGDTGELFF. The whole variable domain, remainder taken from reference TRBV28 and TRBJ2-2, is DVKVTQSSRYLVKRTGEKVFLECVQDMDHENMFWYRQDPGLGLRLIYFSYDVKMKEKGDIPEGYSVSREKKERFSLILESASTNQTSMYLCASRTGTGDTGELFFGEGSRLTVL.

The gene calls are TRBV11-2 and TRBJ2-7; the D call may be TRBD1 or TRBD2 (6 bases each). V gave up 3 bases and J gave up 4 bases, with 13 bases separating them. There are 14 residues in the CDR3. Germline lookup yields CDR1 SGHAT and CDR2 FQNNGV. Here the CDR3 DNA reads TGTGCCAGCAGCTTCGCGCAGGGGACTTACGAGCAGTACTTC. It translates to CASSFAQGTYEQYF.

The gene calls are TRBV19 and TRBJ1-5, with D possibly matching TRBD1 (5 bases). This CDR3 contains 15 residues. Trimming pared 0 bases from V and 5 bases from J, leaving 11 bases between. Germline V gives CDR1 LNHDA, CDR2 SQIVND (reference sequence). The CDR3 here is CASSIESGAYQPQHF. For the CDR3, the DNA is TGTGCCAGTAGTATAGAGTCCGGGGCGTATCAGCCCCAGCATTTT.

This clone was recorded once. This chain uses TRBV7-2 with TRBJ1-2; TRBD1 might be the D (6 bases). Trimming left V 5 bases short and J 11 bases short, with 12 bases between. Germline loops: CDR1 SGHTA, CDR2 FQGNSA. This CDR3 is built from 11 residues. CDR3 DNA sequence: TGTGCCAGCAGCACCACAGGGTGGTACACCTTC. This sequence encodes CASSTTGWYTF.

The chain uses TRBV6-5 and TRBJ1-5; D not certain. Deletions cut 4 bases from V and 4 bases from J, with 5 bases between. The CDR3 loop spans 12 amino acids. Germline V gives CDR1 MNHEY, CDR2 SVGAGI. CDR3 DNA: TGTGCCAGCAGTTCGACAAATCAGCCCCAGCATTTT. Translating gives CASSSTNQPQHF.

V is TRBV5-4 and J is TRBJ2-3, with D possibly being TRBD1 or TRBD2 (5 bases each). Trimming took 3 bases from V and 5 from J, leaving 25 bases between them. Germline values: CDR1 SGHNT, CDR2 YYREEE (reference sequence). There are 18 residues in the CDR3. This chain's CDR3 is CASSSQTTGTAFLDTQYF. As DNA, the CDR3 is TGTGCCAGCAGCTCTCAGACTACCGGGACCGCGTTCTTAGATACGCAGTATTTT.

The chain combines TRBV30 with TRBJ1-1, with D possibly TRBD1 on 6 matching bases. This CDR3 has 15 residues. Trimming stripped 4 bases from V and 0 bases from J, with 15 bases between. Germline V gene lookup returns CDR1 GTSNPN and CDR2 SVGIG (reference sequence). The CDR3 DNA follows: TGTGCCTGGACTGTACAGGGACTAATGAACACTGAAGCTTTCTTT. Translation gives CAWTVQGLMNTEAFF.

The V and J genes are TRBV19 and TRBJ2-6; D uncertain. Germline V gene lookup returns CDR1 LNHDA and CDR2 SQIVND (reference sequence). The length of the CDR3 is 17 residues. Between the trimmed V and J ends, which lost 3 bases and 0 bases, there was a span of 12 bases. CDR3 bases: TGTGCCAGTAGTATGCTTAGTAGCCTCTCTGGGGCCAACGTCCTGACTTTC. Residues: CASSMLSSLSGANVLTF. The full variable domain, in which reference TRBV19 and TRBJ2-6 provide the parts outside the CDR3, is DGGITQSPKYLFRKEGQNVTLSCEQNLNHDAMYWYRQDPGQGLRLIYYSQIVNDFQKGDIAEGYSVSREKKESFPLTVTSAQKNPTAFYLCASSMLSSLSGANVLTFGAGSRLTVL.

The chain is built from TRBV2 and TRBJ2-5, with D possibly matching TRBD1 (6 bases). This CDR3 spans 14 amino acids. The germline CDR1 and CDR2 sequences are SNHLY and FYNNEI. V was clipped by 2 bases and J by 4 bases, with 11 bases between them. The CDR3 region has the DNA TGTGCCAGCAGTGAAACAGGGAATCCAGAGACCCAGTACTTC. Translating it yields CASSETGNPETQYF.

This clone appeared a single time. CDR3 amino acids: CASSPATGFYEQYF. DNA of the CDR3: TGTGCCAGCTCACCAGCGACAGGGTTCTACGAGCAGTACTTC. V gene TRBV18 combines with J gene TRBJ2-7; 7 bases fit TRBD1. CDR1 is KGHSH and CDR2 is LQKENI in the germline V gene. The V gene end was trimmed by 2 bases and the J gene end by 3 bases; junction bases not matched to a gene: 4. The CDR3 runs to 14 residues.